A single sample gave rise to the 28 T cell receptor beta chains below, sequenced in a study of T-cell reconstitution after alpha-beta-depleted transplantation in children (dated by TCRdb to about 2016). Taken with the paper, the label for treatment or condition translates to: allogeneic hematopoietic cell transplantation with graft depleted of TCRalphabeta T cells and CD19 B cells. Library creation used PCR. TCRdb lists the instrument as Illumina HiSeq 2500. TCR library preparation used molecular barcoding, with unique molecular identifiers applied to normalize quantification of the TCRbeta repertoire. TCRdb ran its own pipeline on the public reads, namely fastp trimming at Q25 and MiXCR clone calling, and kept in-frame beta chains. Entries are consolidated by CDR3 protein sequence, retaining the most common genes and DNA. Across this sample there are about 980,000 distinct CDR3 sequences, with about 29% seen only once. Under 30% of the sample goes to the ten largest clones.

The sequencing used PBMCs, mostly from graft donor cells, collected 360 days after TCRalphabeta/CD19-depleted stem cell transplant. The source of these receptors is a boy in the first two years of life who had a stem cell transplant for SCID, so the T cells may come from the graft donor.

The table lists this clonotype with a few counts. The chain employs TRBV7-9 and TRBJ1-1; D gene unclear. V lost 0 bases and J 6 bases, leaving 11 bases between the germline ends. The CDR3 spans 14 residues. Germline V CDR1 and CDR2: SEHNR, FQNEAQ (reference sequence). CDR3 in amino acids: CASSLASGSAEAFF. CDR3 in DNA: TGTGCCAGCAGCTTAGCATCCGGCTCCGCTGAAGCTTTCTTT. The whole variable domain, filled in from reference TRBV7-9 and TRBJ1-1, reads DTGVSQNPRHKITKRGQNVTFRCDPISEHNRLYWYRQTLGQGPEFLTYFQNEAQLEKSRLLSDRFSAERPKGSFSTLEIQRTEQGDSAMYLCASSLASGSAEAFFGQGTRLTVV.

This clonotype was picked up a small number of times. The V gene is TRBV5-1, the J gene TRBJ2-1, with 9 bases that match TRBD2. V was pared by 3 bases and J by 4 bases, with 8 bases of the junction left unmatched. The CDR3 has 16 residues. Germline-derived CDR1 and CDR2 are SGHRS and YFSETQ. The CDR3 DNA reads as TGCGCCAGCAGCTCTGGGGTAGCGGGGGCATACAATGAGCAGTTCTTC. Translating gives CASSSGVAGAYNEQFF.

This clonotype was counted only a few times. The chain uses TRBV7-6 and TRBJ2-3; possible D gene TRBD2, 5 bases. The CDR3 runs 14 residues. V was shortened by 5 bases and J by 7 bases, with 16 bases between the two germline ends. CDR1 is SGHVS and CDR2 is FNYEAQ in the germline V gene. The CDR3 DNA reads TGTGCCAGCAGCGACCCGGGAAGGGTGTATACGCAGTATTTT. It codes for CASSDPGRVYTQYF.

The rearrangement joins TRBV12-3 or TRBV12-4 to TRBJ1-2; D might be TRBD1 (6 bases). The CDR3 totals 15 residues. The V end lost 6 bases, the J end lost 5 bases, and 19 bases lay between the germline ends. The CDR3 here is CASRSTGPRGYGYTF. The CDR3 DNA reads as TGTGCCAGCAGATCTACAGGGCCCCGGGGGTATGGCTACACCTTC.

This chain joins TRBV12-3 or TRBV12-4 and TRBJ2-1; D could derive from TRBD1 or TRBD2 (7 bases each). CDR3 size: 14 residues. The V end lost 6 bases, the J end lost 14 bases, and 23 bases lay between the germline ends. The CDR3, as DNA: TGTGCCAGCAGGCGGGGGACAGATAAGATTGGGAAGTTCTTC. Its translation is CASRRGTDKIGKFF.

This chain links TRBV28 with TRBJ1-5; D is unresolved. There are 14 residues in the CDR3. Germline CDR1 MDHEN, CDR2 SYDVKM. V was shortened by 4 bases and J by 3 bases, with 10 bases between the two germline ends. The CDR3 reads CASSSRPYNQPQHF. The CDR3, as DNA: TGTGCCAGCAGTTCGAGGCCATACAATCAGCCCCAGCATTTT.

This clonotype was detected a few times. The gene calls are TRBV28 and TRBJ1-1; D unclear. The CDR3 sequence is 14 residues long. Trimming took off 6 bases at V and 1 base at J, with 12 bases between the two ends. Germline V lookup: CDR1 MDHEN, CDR2 SYDVKM. DNA for the CDR3: TGTGCCAGCAGAAAACAGTCGAGGAACACTGAAGCTTTCTTT. This gives the protein CASRKQSRNTEAFF.

The chain carries TRBV7-2 and TRBJ1-2, with D unclear. CDR1 is SGHTA and CDR2 is FQGNSA in the germline V gene. The length of the CDR3 is 13 residues. V gave up 4 bases and J gave up 0 bases, with 6 bases separating them. Written as DNA, the CDR3 is TGTGCCAGCAGCTCATCGACTAACTATGGCTACACCTTC. Translating gives CASSSSTNYGYTF.

A few counts support this clonotype. The rearrangement joins TRBV28 to TRBJ2-7, with D perhaps TRBD1 (6 bases). CDR1 is MDHEN and CDR2 is SYDVKM in the germline V gene. The CDR3 has 13 residues. Trimming removed 2 bases from V and 11 bases from J, with 16 bases in between. The CDR3 loop reads CASSLPGAGEEYF. For the CDR3, the DNA is TGTGCCAGCAGTTTACCAGGGGCCGGCGAAGAGTACTTC. The full variable domain, completed using reference TRBV28 and TRBJ2-7, is DVKVTQSSRYLVKRTGEKVFLECVQDMDHENMFWYRQDPGLGLRLIYFSYDVKMKEKGDIPEGYSVSREKKERFSLILESASTNQTSMYLCASSLPGAGEEYFGPGTRLTVT.

This clonotype appeared a few times. The chain recombines TRBV12-3 or TRBV12-4 with TRBJ2-5; D might be TRBD2 (6 bases). Trimming cost V 5 bases and J 4 bases, with 20 bases left between them. CDR3 length: 16 residues. The CDR3 spells CASSPPAGPGGETQYF. DNA for the CDR3: TGTGCCAGCAGTCCCCCAGCGGGCCCCGGCGGAGAGACCCAGTACTTC.

This clonotype has only a few counts. The chain links TRBV10-3 to TRBJ2-3; D is possibly TRBD2 (5 bases). This CDR3 has 17 amino acids. The germline V and J ends were trimmed by 0 bases and 1 base, with 14 bases remaining between them. Germline V gives CDR1 ENHRY, CDR2 SYGVKD. CDR3 bases: TGTGCCATCAGTGAGTCACAGTATATTAGCGGCACAGATACGCAGTATTTT. Amino acid sequence: CAISESQYISGTDTQYF.

V gene TRBV4-3 combines with J gene TRBJ2-3; D remains ambiguous. Deletions cut 2 bases from V and 0 bases from J, with 9 bases between. The CDR3 is 15 amino acids. Germline CDR1 reads LGHNA; CDR2 reads YSLEER. DNA of the CDR3: TGCGCCAGCAGCCAACTTAGATCGAGCACAGATACGCAGTATTTT. This codes for CASSQLRSSTDTQYF.

This chain links TRBV4-1 with TRBJ2-1; 8 nucleotides line up with TRBD2. This CDR3 contains 15 residues. The germline V gene has CDR1 MGHRA and CDR2 YSYEKL. Unmatched junction bases numbered 7, after V lost 2 bases and J lost 7 bases. In DNA, the CDR3 is TGCGCCAGCAGCCAAAACGGGGGGGCCGGGAATGAGCAGTTCTTC. Its protein is CASSQNGGAGNEQFF.

This clonotype has more than one count but fewer than ten. This chain uses TRBV6-2 or TRBV6-3 with TRBJ2-1; 11 nucleotides agree with TRBD2. CDR3 length: 15 amino acids. CDR1 is MNHEY, CDR2 SVGEGT, per germline. Trimming took 5 bases from V and 10 from J; bases not matched to a gene: 10. CDR3 sequence (DNA): TGTGCCAGCAGTCGTAGCGGGGGGGCTCCGCCCGAGCAGTTCTTC. It is translated as CASSRSGGAPPEQFF.

The rearrangement links TRBV6-1 to TRBJ2-2, with TRBD2 as a possible D gene (5 bases). Germline lookup yields CDR1 MNHNS and CDR2 SASEGT. This CDR3 has 16 residues. V was shortened by 3 bases and J by 5 bases, with 16 bases between the two germline ends. CDR3 protein: CASSDRSTSGTGELFF. The DNA for the CDR3 is TGTGCCAGCAGTGACCGGTCAACGTCGGGGACCGGGGAGCTGTTTTTT.

The chain joins TRBV12-3 or TRBV12-4 to TRBJ2-2, with unresolved D. Trimming took off 6 bases at V and 7 bases at J, with 12 bases between the two ends. CDR3 size: 13 residues. CDR3 protein: CASSLLKDGELFF. CDR3 DNA: TGTGCCAGCAGCCTCCTTAAGGACGGGGAGCTGTTTTTT.

This clonotype was seen a few times. The chain has TRBV11-2 and TRBJ1-1; D is uncertain. Germline V gene data show CDR1 as SGHAT and CDR2 as FQNNGV. V lost 1 base to trimming and J lost 5 bases, with 8 bases between them. This CDR3 is 13 amino acids long. The CDR3 sequence is CASSLAPTTEAFF. CDR3 DNA: TGTGCCAGCAGCTTAGCCCCCACGACTGAAGCTTTCTTT.

The chain has TRBV5-1 and TRBJ2-7, with TRBD1 identical over 9 bases. Germline-derived CDR1 and CDR2 are SGHRS and YFSETQ. This CDR3 is 14 amino acids long. The ends lost 7 bases at V and 3 bases at J; junction bases unmatched: 8. The CDR3 DNA reads TGCGCCAGCGGGTGGACAGGGGACAACTACGAGCAGTACTTC. Its protein is CASGWTGDNYEQYF. Full variable domain (rest looked up from reference TRBV5-1 and TRBJ2-7): KAGVTQTPRYLIKTRGQQVTLSCSPISGHRSVSWYQQTPGQGLQFLFEYFSETQRNKGNFPGRFSGRQFSNSRSEMNVSTLELGDSALYLCASGWTGDNYEQYFGPGTRLTVT.

The V call is TRBV24-1, the J call TRBJ2-3, with a possible D match to TRBD1 (6 bases). CDR3 length equals 13 residues. Germline-derived CDR1 and CDR2 are KGHDR and SFDVKD. Trimming stripped 10 bases from V and 2 bases from J, with 12 bases between. The CDR3 here is CATQTGVTDTQYF. The CDR3 DNA reads TGTGCCACTCAGACAGGTGTCACAGATACGCAGTATTTT.

This clonotype was picked up a small number of times. This rearrangement joins TRBV20-1 to TRBJ2-5; D not certain. Deletions cut 6 bases from V and 5 bases from J, with 16 bases between. Germline V lookup: CDR1 DFQATT, CDR2 SNEGSKA (reference sequence). This CDR3 has 13 residues. CDR3 residues: CSAPWTAAETQYF. CDR3 in DNA: TGCAGTGCCCCGTGGACGGCAGCGGAGACCCAGTACTTC.

This clonotype occurred a few times. The CDR3 nucleotides are TGTGCCAGCAGCAACGGGGGGGCCGGTTCCTACGAGCAGTACTTC. It is translated as CASSNGGAGSYEQYF. The chain is built from TRBV7-9 and TRBJ2-7; 8 bases agree with TRBD2. The CDR3 is 15 residues long. Germline V CDR1 and CDR2: SEHNR, FQNEAQ (reference sequence). Trimming took 5 bases from V and 1 from J; bases not matched to a gene: 7.

This clonotype was seen a few times. As DNA, the CDR3 is TGCGCCAGCAGCCCGCTACAGTTAAAGGAGACCCAGTACTTC. This translates into CASSPLQLKETQYF. V is TRBV5-1 and J is TRBJ2-5; D not resolved. Germline V gene lookup returns CDR1 SGHRS and CDR2 YFSETQ. V gave up 4 bases and J gave up 5 bases, with 15 bases separating them. The CDR3 is 14 amino acids.

This clonotype has just a few counts. The genes are TRBV6-2 or TRBV6-3 and TRBJ1-1; 8 nucleotides align to TRBD1. There are 14 residues in the CDR3. J was trimmed by 2 bases and V by 6 bases; bases with no gene match: 5. The germline CDR1 and CDR2 sequences are MNHEY and SVGEGT. In DNA, the CDR3 is TGTGCCAGCAGACCGACAGGGGTAAACACTGAAGCTTTCTTT. It specifies CASRPTGVNTEAFF.

The table lists this clonotype with a few counts. The chain couples TRBV20-1 to TRBJ2-5; possible D gene TRBD1, 5 bases. CDR3 length: 12 residues. Germline V lookup: CDR1 DFQATT, CDR2 SNEGSKA (reference sequence). The CDR3 region is CSTAGPQETQYF. The CDR3 DNA is TGCAGCACCGCAGGGCCCCAAGAGACCCAGTACTTC.

In its sample, this clonotype was seen a few times. The chain carries TRBV29-1 and TRBJ2-4; perhaps TRBD1 as D (6 bases). The germline gives CDR1 SQVTM, CDR2 ANQGSEA. The CDR3 totals 15 residues. V lost 6 bases and J 3 bases, leaving 18 bases between the germline ends. CDR3 DNA: TGCAGCGTCGCCAACGCTCAGGGGAACAAAAACATTCAGTACTTC. It is translated as CSVANAQGNKNIQYF. Together with reference TRBV29-1 and TRBJ2-4, the CDR3 gives the full variable domain: SAVISQKPSRDICQRGTSLTIQCQVDSQVTMMFWYRQQPGQSLTLIATANQGSEATYESGFVIDKFPISRPNLTFSTLTVSNMSPEDSSIYLCSVANAQGNKNIQYFGAGTRLSVL.

This sequence joins TRBV27 and TRBJ2-7, with D possibly being TRBD1 (5 bases). V shed 5 bases and J shed 0 bases, with 14 bases lying between them. This CDR3 contains 15 residues. The germline V gene encodes CDR1 MNHEY and CDR2 SMNVEV (reference sequence). The CDR3 loop is CASSASRVSSYEQYF. In DNA, the CDR3 is TGTGCCAGCAGTGCCAGCAGGGTTAGCTCCTACGAGCAGTACTTC.

The V and J genes are TRBV7-2 and TRBJ2-3, with a tentative D call TRBD1 (6 bases). The germline V and J ends were trimmed by 5 bases and 2 bases, with 11 bases remaining between them. This CDR3 is built from 14 residues. Germline V gene lookup returns CDR1 SGHTA and CDR2 FQGNSA. The CDR3, as DNA: TGTGCCAGCAGCACGGACAGTTCCACAGATACGCAGTATTTT. This codes for CASSTDSSTDTQYF.

This clonotype was found a few times. V gene TRBV10-3 combines with J gene TRBJ2-3; 7 bases are a match to TRBD1. V gave up 3 bases and J gave up 2 bases; unmatched junction bases: 5. The CDR3 runs 15 residues. Germline lookup yields CDR1 ENHRY and CDR2 SYGVKD. The CDR3 protein is CAISDTGAATDTQYF. CDR3 DNA: TGTGCCATCAGTGATACAGGGGCGGCCACAGATACGCAGTATTTT.